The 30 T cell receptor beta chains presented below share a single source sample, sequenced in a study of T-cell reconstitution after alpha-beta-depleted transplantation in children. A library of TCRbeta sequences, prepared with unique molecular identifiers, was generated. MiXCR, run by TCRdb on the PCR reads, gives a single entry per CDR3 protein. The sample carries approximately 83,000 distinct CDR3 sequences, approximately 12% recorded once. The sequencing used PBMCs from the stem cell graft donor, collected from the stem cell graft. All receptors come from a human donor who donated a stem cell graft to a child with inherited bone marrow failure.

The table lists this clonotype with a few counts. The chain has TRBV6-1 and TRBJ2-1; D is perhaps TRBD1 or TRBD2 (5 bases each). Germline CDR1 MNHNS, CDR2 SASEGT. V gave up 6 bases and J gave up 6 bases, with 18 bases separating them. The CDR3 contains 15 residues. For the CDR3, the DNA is TGTGCCAGCAGGGGTTTAGATCCGGGGCCCAATGAGCAGTTCTTC. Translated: CASRGLDPGPNEQFF.

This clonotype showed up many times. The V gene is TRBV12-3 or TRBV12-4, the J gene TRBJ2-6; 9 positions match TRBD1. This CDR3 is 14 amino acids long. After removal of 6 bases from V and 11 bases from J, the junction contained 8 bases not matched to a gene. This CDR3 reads CASRLTGGLDVLTF. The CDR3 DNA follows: TGTGCCAGCAGACTCACAGGGGGCCTGGACGTCCTGACTTTC.

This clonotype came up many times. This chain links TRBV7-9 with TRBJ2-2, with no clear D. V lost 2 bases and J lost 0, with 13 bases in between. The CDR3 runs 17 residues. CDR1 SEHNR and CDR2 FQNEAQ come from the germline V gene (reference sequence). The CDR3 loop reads CASSLLGSEANTGELFF. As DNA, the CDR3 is TGTGCCAGCAGCTTATTGGGCAGTGAAGCGAACACCGGGGAGCTGTTTTTT.

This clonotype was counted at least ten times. The CDR3 nucleotides are TGTGCCAGCAGTAAGAGGGAGACTGAAGCTTTCTTT. As protein: CASSKRETEAFF. The chain recombines TRBV7-9 with TRBJ1-1; D remains unclear. The CDR3 is 12 amino acids. V was pared by 6 bases and J by 5 bases, with 10 bases between. Per germline, CDR1 SEHNR and CDR2 FQNEAQ (reference sequence).

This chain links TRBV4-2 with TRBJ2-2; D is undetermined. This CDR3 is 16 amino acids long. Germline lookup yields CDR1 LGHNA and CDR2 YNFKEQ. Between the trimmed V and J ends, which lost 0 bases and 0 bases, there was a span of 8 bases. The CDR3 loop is CASSQEDTPNTGELFF. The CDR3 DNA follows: TGTGCCAGCAGCCAAGAGGATACTCCGAACACCGGGGAGCTGTTTTTT.

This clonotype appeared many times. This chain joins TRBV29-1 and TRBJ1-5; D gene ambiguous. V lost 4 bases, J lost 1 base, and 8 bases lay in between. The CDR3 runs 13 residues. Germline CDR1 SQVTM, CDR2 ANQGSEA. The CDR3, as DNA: TGCAGCGTTGGTTGGGCGAGCAATCAGCCCCAGCATTTT. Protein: CSVGWASNQPQHF.

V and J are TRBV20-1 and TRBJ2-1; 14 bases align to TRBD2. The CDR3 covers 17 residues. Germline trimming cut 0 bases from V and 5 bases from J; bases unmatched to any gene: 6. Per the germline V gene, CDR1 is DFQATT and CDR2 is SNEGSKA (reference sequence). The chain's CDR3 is CSARDAETSGGDNEQFF. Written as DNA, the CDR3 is TGCAGTGCTAGAGATGCCGAGACTAGCGGGGGGGACAATGAGCAGTTCTTC.

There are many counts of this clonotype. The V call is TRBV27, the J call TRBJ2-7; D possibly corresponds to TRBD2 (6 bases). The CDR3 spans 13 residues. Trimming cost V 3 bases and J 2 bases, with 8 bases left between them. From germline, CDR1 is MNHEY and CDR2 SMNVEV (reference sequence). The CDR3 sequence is CASSFGEAYEQYF. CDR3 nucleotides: TGTGCCAGCAGTTTCGGGGAGGCCTACGAGCAGTACTTC.

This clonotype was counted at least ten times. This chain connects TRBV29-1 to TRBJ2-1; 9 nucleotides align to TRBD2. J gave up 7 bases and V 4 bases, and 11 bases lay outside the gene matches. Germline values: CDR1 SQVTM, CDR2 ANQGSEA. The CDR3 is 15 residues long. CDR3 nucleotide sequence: TGCAGCGTTGCAGGCGGGGGGGCCTCAGAGAATGAGCAGTTCTTC. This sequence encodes CSVAGGGASENEQFF.

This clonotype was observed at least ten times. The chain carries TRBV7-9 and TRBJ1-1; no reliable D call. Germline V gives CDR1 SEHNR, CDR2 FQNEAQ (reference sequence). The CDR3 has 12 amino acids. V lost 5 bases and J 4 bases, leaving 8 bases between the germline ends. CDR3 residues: CASSLRGTEAFF. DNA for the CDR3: TGTGCCAGCAGCCTCAGAGGCACTGAAGCTTTCTTT.

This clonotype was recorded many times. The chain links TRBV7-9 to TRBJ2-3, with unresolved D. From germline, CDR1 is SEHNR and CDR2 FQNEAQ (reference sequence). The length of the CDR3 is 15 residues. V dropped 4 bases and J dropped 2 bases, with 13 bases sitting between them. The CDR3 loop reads CASSSKGGTTDTQYF. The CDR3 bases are TGTGCCAGCAGCTCCAAGGGCGGCACCACAGATACGCAGTATTTT.

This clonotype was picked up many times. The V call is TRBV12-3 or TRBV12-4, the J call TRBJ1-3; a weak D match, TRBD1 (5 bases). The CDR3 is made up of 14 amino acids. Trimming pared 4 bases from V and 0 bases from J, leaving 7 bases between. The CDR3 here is CASSSDSSGNTIYF. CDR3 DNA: TGTGCCAGCAGTTCCGACAGCTCTGGAAACACCATATATTTT.

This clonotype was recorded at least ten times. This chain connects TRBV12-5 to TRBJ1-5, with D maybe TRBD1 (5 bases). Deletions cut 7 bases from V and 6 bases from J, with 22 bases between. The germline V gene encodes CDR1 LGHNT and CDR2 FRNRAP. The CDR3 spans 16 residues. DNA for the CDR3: TGTGCTAGTGCTCTTGACGGGGGGTTTGGAAGTCAGCCCCAGCATTTT. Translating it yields CASALDGGFGSQPQHF.

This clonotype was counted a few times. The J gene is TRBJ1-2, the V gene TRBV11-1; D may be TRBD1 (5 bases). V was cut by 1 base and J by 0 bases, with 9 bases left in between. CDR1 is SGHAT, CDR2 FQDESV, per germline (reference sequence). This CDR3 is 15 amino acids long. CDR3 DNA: TGTGCCAGCAGCTTAGTTGGGGCGGCTAACTATGGCTACACCTTC. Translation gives CASSLVGAANYGYTF.

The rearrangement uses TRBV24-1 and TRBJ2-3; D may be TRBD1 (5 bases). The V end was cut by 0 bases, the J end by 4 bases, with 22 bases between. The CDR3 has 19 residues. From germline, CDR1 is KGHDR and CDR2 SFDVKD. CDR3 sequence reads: CATSDLRGQGSAPPDTQYF. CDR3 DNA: TGTGCCACCAGTGATTTGAGGGGCCAGGGCTCGGCACCCCCAGATACGCAGTATTTT.

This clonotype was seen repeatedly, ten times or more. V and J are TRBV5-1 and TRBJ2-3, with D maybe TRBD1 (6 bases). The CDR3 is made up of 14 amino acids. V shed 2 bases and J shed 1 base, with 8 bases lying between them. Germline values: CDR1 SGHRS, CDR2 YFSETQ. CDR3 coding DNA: TGCGCCAGCAGCTTACAGGGTCGCACAGATACGCAGTATTTT. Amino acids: CASSLQGRTDTQYF.

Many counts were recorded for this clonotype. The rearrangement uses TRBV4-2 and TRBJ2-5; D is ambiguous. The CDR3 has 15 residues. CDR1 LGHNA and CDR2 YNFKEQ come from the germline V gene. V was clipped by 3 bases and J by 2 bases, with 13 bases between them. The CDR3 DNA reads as TGTGCCAGCAGCCACGCGACTGACGGTCAAGAGACCCAGTACTTC. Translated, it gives CASSHATDGQETQYF.

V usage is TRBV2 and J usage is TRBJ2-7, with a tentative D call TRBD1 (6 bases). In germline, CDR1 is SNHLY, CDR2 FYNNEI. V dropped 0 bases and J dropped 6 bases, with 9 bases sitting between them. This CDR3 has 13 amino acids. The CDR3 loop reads CASSEALTGEQYF. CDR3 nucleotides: TGTGCCAGCAGTGAAGCTTTGACAGGCGAGCAGTACTTC.

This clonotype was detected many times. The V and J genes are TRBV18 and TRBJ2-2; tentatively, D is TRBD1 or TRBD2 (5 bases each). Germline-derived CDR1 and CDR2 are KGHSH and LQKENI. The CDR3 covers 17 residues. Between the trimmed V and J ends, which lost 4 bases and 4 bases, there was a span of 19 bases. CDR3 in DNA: TGTGCCAGCTCACGTTTAACGGGACCATTCTTCACCGGGGAGCTGTTTTTT. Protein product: CASSRLTGPFFTGELFF. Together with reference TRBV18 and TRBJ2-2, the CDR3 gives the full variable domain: NAGVMQNPRHLVRRRGQEARLRCSPMKGHSHVYWYRQLPEEGLKFMVYLQKENIIDESGMPKERFSAEFPKEGPSILRIQQVVRGDSAAYFCASSRLTGPFFTGELFFGEGSRLTVL.

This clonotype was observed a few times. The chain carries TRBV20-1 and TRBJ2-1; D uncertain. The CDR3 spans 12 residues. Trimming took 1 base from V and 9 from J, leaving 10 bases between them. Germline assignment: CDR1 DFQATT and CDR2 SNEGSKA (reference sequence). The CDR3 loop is CSARVLGSEQFF. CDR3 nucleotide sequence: TGCAGTGCTAGAGTACTCGGTAGTGAGCAGTTCTTC.

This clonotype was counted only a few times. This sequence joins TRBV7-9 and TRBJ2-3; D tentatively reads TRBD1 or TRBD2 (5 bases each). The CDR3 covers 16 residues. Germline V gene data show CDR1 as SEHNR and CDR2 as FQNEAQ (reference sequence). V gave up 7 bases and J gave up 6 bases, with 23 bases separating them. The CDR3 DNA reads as TGTGCCAGCAATCGAGGGGCCGGGGCGGCCTGGGATACGCAGTATTTT. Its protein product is CASNRGAGAAWDTQYF.

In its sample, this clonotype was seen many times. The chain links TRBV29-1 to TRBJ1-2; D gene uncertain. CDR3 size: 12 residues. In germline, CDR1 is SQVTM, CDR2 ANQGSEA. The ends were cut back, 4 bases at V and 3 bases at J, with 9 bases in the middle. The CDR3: CSVVSGDYGYTF. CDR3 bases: TGCAGCGTTGTATCGGGAGACTATGGCTACACCTTC.

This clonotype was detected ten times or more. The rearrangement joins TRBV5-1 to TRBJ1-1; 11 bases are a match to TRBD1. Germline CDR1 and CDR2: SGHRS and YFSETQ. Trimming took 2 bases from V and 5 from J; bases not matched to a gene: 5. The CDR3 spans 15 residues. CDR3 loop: CASSLPGQGGTEAFF. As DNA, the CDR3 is TGCGCCAGCAGCTTACCGGGACAGGGGGGAACTGAAGCTTTCTTT.

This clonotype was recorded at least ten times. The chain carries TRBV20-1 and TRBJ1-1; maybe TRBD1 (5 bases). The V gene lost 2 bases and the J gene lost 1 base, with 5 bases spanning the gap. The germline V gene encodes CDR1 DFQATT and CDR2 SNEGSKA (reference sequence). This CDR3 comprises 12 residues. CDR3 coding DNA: TGCAGTGCTAGACAGGGGAACACTGAAGCTTTCTTT. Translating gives CSARQGNTEAFF.

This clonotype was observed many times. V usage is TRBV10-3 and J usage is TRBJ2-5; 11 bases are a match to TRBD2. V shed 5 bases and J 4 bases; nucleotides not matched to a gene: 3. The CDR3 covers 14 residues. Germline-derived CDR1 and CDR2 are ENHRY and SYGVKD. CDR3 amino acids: CAISLAGGIETQYF. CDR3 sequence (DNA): TGTGCCATCAGTCTAGCGGGAGGTATAGAGACCCAGTACTTC.

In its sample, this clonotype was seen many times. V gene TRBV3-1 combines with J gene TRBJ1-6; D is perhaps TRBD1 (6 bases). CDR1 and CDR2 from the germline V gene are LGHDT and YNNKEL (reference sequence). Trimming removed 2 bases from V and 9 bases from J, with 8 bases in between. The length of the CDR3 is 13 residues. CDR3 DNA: TGTGCCAGCAGCCAACGACAGGTTTCACCCCTCCACTTT. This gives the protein CASSQRQVSPLHF.

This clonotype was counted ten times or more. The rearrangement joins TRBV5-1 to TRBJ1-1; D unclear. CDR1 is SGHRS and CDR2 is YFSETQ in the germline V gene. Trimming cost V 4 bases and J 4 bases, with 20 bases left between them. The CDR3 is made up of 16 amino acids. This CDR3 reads CASSTLETTGSTEAFF. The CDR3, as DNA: TGCGCCAGCAGCACACTAGAAACGACTGGGAGCACTGAAGCTTTCTTT.

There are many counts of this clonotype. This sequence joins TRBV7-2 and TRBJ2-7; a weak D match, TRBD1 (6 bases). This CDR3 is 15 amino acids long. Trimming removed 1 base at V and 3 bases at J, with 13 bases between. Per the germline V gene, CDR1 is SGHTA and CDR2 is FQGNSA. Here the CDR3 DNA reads TGTGCCAGCAGCTTAGAGGCAGGGGTAGGCTACGAGCAGTACTTC. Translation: CASSLEAGVGYEQYF.

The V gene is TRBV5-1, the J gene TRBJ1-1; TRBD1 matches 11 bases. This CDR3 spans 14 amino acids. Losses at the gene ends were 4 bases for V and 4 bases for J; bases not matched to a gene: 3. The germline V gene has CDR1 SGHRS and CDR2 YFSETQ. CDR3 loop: CASSGQGASTEAFF. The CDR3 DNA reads TGCGCCAGCAGCGGACAGGGGGCGAGCACTGAAGCTTTCTTT.

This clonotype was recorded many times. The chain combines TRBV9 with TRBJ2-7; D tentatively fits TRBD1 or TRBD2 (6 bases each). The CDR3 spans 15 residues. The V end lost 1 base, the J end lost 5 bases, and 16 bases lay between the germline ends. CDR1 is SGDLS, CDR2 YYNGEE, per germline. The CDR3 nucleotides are TGTGCCAGCAGCGTAAGGGGGGCCCCGGGCGACGAGCAGTACTTC. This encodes CASSVRGAPGDEQYF.